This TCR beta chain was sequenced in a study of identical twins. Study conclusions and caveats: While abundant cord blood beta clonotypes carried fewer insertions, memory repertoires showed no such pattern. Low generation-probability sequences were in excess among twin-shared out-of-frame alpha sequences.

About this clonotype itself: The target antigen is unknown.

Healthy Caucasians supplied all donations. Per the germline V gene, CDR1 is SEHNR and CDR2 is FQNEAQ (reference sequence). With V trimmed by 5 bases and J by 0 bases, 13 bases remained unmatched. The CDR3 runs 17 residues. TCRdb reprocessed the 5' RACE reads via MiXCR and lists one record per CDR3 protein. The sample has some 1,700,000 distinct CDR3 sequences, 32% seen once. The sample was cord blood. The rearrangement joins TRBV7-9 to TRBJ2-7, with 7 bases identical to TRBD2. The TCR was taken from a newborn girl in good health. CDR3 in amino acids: CASSPRTSLAVSYEQYF. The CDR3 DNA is TGTGCCAGCAGCCCGAGGACCAGCCTAGCGGTCTCCTACGAGCAGTACTTC.